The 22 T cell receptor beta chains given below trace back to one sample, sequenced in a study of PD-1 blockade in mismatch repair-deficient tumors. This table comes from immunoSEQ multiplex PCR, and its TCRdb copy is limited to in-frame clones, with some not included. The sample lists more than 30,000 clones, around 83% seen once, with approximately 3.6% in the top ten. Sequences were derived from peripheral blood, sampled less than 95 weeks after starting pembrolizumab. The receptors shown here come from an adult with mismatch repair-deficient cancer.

The CDR3 protein is CASSAGTGKQYF. The CDR3 DNA sequence: TGTGCCAGCAGCGCCGGGACGGGTAAGCAGTACTTC. The chain uses TRBV7-9 and TRBJ2-7; D is perhaps TRBD1 or TRBD2 (5 bases each). The CDR3 has 12 amino acids. Trimming shortened V by 5 bases and J by 8 bases, and 13 bases separated the two germline ends. Germline lookup yields CDR1 SEHNR and CDR2 FQNEAQ (reference sequence).

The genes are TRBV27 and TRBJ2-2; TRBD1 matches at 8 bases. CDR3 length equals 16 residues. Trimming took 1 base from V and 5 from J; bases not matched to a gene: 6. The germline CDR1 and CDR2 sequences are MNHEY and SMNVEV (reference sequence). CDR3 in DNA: TGTGCCAGCAGTTTATTAGACAGGGGTGGGACCGGGGAGCTGTTTTTT. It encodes CASSLLDRGGTGELFF.

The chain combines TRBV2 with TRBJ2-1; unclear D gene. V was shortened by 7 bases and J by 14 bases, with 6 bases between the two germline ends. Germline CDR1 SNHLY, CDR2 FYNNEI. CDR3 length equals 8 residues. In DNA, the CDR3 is TGTGCCAGCACCCCAGAGTTCTTC. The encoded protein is CASTPEFF.

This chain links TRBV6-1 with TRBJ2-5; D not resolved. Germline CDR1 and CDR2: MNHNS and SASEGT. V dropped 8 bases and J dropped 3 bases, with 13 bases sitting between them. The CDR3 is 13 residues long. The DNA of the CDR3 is TGTGCCAGCGTTAGAGGATCGGAAGAGACCCAGTACTTC. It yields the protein CASVRGSEETQYF.

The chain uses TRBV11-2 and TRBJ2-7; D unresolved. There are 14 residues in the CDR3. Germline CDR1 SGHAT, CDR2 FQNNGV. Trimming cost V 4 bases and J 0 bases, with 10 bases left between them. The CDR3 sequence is CASSSLRSSYEQYF. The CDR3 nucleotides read TGTGCCAGCAGCTCCCTCCGAAGCTCCTACGAGCAGTACTTC.

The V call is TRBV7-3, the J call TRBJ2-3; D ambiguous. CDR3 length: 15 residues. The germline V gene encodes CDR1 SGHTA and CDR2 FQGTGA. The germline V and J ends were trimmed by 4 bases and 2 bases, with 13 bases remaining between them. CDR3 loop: CASSSNGPPTDTQYF. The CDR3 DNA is TGTGCCAGCAGCTCCAATGGCCCGCCCACAGATACGCAGTATTTT.

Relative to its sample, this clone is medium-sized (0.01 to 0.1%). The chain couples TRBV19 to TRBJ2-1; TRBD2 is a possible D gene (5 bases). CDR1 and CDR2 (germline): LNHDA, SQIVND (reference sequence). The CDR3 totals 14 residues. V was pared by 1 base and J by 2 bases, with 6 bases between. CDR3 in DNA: TGTGCCAGTAGTATAGGGGGAGCCTACAATGAGCAGTTCTTC. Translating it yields CASSIGGAYNEQFF. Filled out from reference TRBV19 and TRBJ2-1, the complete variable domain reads DGGITQSPKYLFRKEGQNVTLSCEQNLNHDAMYWYRQDPGQGLRLIYYSQIVNDFQKGDIAEGYSVSREKKESFPLTVTSAQKNPTAFYLCASSIGGAYNEQFFGPGTRLTVL.

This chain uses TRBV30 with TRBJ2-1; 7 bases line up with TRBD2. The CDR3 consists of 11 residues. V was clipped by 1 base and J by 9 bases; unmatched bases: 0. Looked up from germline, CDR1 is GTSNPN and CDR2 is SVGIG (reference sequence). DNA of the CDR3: TGTGCCTGGAGTGGACTAGCTGAGCAGTTCTTC. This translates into CAWSGLAEQFF.

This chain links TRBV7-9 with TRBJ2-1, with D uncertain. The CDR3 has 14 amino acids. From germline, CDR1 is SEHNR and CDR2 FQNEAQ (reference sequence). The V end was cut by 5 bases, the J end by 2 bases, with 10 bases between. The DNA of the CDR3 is TGTGCCAGCAGCCCCTACGTACCCTACAATGAGCAGTTCTTC. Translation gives CASSPYVPYNEQFF. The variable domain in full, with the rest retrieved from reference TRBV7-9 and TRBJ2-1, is DTGVSQNPRHKITKRGQNVTFRCDPISEHNRLYWYRQTLGQGPEFLTYFQNEAQLEKSRLLSDRFSAERPKGSFSTLEIQRTEQGDSAMYLCASSPYVPYNEQFFGPGTRLTVL.

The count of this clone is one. As DNA, the CDR3 is TGCGCCAGCGGGACTAGCGGGGTTTGCCGGGAGCTGTTTTTT. This codes for CASGTSGVCRELFF. This chain uses TRBV10-1 with TRBJ2-2; 13 bases map to TRBD2. V dropped 8 bases and J dropped 9; count of bases not matched to a gene: 6. The CDR3 covers 14 residues. Germline values: CDR1 WNHNN, CDR2 SYGVQD (reference sequence).

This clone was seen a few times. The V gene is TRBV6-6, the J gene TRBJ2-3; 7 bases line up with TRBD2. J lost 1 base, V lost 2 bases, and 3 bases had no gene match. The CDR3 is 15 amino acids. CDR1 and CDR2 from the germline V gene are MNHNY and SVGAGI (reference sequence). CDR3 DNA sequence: TGTGCCAGCAGTTACGGTCTAGCGGGCACAGATACGCAGTATTTT. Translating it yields CASSYGLAGTDTQYF.

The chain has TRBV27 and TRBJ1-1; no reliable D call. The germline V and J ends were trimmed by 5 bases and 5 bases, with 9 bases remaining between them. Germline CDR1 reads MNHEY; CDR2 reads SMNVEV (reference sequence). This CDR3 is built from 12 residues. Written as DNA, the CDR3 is TGTGCCAGCAGTCGAGAGGGAACTGAAGCTTTCTTT. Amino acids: CASSREGTEAFF.

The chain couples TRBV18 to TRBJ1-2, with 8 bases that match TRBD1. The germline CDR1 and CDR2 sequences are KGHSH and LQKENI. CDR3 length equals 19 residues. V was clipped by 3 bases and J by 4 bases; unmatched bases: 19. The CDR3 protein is CASSPLPLAGVGQGYGYTF. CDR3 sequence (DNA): TGTGCCAGCTCACCGCTCCCCCTGGCAGGGGTAGGACAGGGCTATGGCTACACCTTC. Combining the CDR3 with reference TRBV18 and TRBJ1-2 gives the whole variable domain NAGVMQNPRHLVRRRGQEARLRCSPMKGHSHVYWYRQLPEEGLKFMVYLQKENIIDESGMPKERFSAEFPKEGPSILRIQQVVRGDSAAYFCASSPLPLAGVGQGYGYTFGSGTRLTVV.

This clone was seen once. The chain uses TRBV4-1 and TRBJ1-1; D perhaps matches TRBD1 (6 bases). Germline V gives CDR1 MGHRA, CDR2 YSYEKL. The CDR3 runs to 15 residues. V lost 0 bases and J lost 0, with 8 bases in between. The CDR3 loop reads CASSQEYRVNTEAFF. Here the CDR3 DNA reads TGCGCCAGCAGCCAAGAGTACAGGGTGAACACTGAAGCTTTCTTT.

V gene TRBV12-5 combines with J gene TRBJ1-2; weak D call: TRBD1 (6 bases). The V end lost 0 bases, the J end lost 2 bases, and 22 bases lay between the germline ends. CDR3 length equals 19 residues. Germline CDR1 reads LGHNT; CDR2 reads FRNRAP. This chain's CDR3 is CASGLVRGAGLERNYGYTF. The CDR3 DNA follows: TGTGCTAGTGGTTTGGTCCGGGGGGCTGGCCTGGAGAGGAACTATGGCTACACCTTC.

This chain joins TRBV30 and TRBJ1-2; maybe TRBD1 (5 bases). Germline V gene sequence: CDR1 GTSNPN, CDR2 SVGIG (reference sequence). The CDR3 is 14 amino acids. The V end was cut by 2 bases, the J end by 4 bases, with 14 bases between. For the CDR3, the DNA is TGTGCCTGGAGTCGGGACCGAAGGGTCTATGGCTACACCTTC. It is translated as CAWSRDRRVYGYTF.

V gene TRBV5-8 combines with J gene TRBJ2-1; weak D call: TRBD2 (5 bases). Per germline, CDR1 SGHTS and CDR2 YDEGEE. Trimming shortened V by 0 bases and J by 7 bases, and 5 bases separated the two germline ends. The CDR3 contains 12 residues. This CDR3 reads CASSLAGNEQFF. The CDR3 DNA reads TGTGCCAGCAGCTTGGCGGGGAATGAGCAGTTCTTC.

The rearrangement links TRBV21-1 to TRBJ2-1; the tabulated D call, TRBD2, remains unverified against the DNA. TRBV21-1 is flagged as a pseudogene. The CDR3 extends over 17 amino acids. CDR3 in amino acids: CASSKETSGESYNEQFF. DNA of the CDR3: TGTGCCAGCAGCAAGGAGACTAGCGGGGAGTCCTACAATGAGCAGTTCTTC.

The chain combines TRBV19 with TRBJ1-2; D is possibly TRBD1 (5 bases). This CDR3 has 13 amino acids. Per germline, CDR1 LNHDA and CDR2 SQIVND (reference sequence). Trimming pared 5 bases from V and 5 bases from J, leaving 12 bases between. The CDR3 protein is CASSSGVGYGYTF. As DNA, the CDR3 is TGTGCCAGTAGTTCGGGGGTGGGGTATGGCTACACCTTC.

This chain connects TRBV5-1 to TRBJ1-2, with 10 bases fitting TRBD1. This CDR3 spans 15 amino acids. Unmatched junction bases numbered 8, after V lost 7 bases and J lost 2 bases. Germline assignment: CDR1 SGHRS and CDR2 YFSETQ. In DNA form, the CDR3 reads TGCGCCAGCCGGGACAGGGGTTCTTACAACTATGGCTACACCTTC. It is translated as CASRDRGSYNYGYTF.

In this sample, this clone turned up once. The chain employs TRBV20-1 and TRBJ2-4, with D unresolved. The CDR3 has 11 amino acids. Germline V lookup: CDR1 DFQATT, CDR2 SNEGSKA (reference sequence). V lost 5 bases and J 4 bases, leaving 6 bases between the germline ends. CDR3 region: CSAGFKNIQYF. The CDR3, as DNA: TGCAGTGCTGGGTTTAAAAACATTCAGTACTTC.

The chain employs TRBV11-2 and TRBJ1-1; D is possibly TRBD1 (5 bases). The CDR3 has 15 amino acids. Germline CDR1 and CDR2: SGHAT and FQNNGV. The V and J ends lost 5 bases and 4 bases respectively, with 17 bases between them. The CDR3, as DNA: TGTGCCAGCAGCCCTGTCGAGGGGCACTTCACTGAAGCTTTCTTT. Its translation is CASSPVEGHFTEAFF.